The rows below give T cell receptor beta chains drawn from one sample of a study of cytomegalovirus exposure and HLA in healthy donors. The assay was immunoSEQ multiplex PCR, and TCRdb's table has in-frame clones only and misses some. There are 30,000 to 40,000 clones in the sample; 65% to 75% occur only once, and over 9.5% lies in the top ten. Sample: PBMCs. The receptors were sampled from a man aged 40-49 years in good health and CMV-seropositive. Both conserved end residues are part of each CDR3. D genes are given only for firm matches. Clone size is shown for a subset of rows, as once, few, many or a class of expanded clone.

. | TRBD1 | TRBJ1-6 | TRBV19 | CASSTTDRVYNSPLHF | TGTGCCAGTAGTACCACCGACAGGGTGTATAATTCACCCCTCCACTTT
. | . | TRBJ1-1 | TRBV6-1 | CASVRTLMNTEAFF | TGTGCCAGCGTTAGGACACTTATGAACACTGAAGCTTTCTTT
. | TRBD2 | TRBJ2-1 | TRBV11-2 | CASSSLLAGGDEQFF | TGTGCCAGCAGCTCCCTCTTAGCGGGGGGGGATGAGCAGTTCTTC
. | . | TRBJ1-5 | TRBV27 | CASWGGTRNQPQHF | TGTGCCAGTTGGGGAGGTACGAGGAATCAGCCCCAGCATTTT
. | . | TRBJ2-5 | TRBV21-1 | CASSLGPAGETQYF | TGTGCCAGCAGCCTAGGCCCAGCGGGGGAGACCCAGTACTTC
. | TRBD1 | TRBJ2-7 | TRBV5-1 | CASSLGTGTLSYEQYF | TGCGCCAGCAGCTTAGGGACAGGGACACTCTCCTACGAGCAGTACTTC
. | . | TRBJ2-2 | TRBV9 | CASSTVQGNTGELFF | TGTGCCAGCAGCACAGTACAAGGGAACACCGGGGAGCTGTTTTTT
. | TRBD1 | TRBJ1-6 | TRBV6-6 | CASAVAGGSPLHF | TGTGCCAGCGCCGTGGCAGGGGGTTCACCCCTCCACTTT
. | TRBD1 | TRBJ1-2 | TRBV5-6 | CASSLGDRVGGYTF | TGTGCCAGCAGCCTTGGGGACAGGGTCGGTGGCTACACCTTC
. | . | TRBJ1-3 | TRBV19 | CASSPQGGKGGNTIYF | TGTGCCAGTAGTCCTCAAGGGGGAAAAGGTGGAAACACCATATATTTT
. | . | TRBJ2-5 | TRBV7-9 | CASSPDRIIQETQYF | TGTGCCAGCAGCCCCGACAGAATAATACAAGAGACCCAGTACTTC
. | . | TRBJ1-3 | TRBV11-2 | CASSPIWGPGNTIYF | TGTGCCAGCAGCCCTATCTGGGGCCCTGGAAACACCATATATTTT
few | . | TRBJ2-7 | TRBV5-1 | CASTEGYVSYEQYF | TGCGCCAGCACTGAGGGATATGTCTCCTACGAGCAGTACTTC
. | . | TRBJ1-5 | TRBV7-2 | CASSLEGGGNQPQHF | TGTGCCAGCAGCTTAGAGGGGGGGGGAAATCAGCCCCAGCATTTT
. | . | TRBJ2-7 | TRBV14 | CASSQARGNSFEQYF | TGTGCCAGCAGCCAAGCCCGGGGAAATTCCTTCGAGCAGTACTTC
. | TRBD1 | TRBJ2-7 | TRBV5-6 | CASSLPKGAIYEQYF | TGTGCCAGCAGCTTACCTAAGGGGGCAATTTACGAGCAGTACTTC